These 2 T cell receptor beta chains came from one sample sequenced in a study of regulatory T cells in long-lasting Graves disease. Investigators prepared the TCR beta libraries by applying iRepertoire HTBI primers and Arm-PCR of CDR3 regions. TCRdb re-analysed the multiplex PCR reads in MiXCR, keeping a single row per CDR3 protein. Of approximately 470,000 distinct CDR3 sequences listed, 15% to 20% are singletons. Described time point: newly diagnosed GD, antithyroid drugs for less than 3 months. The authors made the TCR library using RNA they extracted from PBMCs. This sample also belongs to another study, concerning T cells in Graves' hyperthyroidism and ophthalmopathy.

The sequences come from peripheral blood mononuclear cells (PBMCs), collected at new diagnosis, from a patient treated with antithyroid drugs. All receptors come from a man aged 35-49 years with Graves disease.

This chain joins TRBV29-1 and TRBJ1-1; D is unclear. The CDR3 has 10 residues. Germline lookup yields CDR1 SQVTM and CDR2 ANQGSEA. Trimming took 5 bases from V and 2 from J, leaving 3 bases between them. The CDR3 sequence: CSVSNTEAFF. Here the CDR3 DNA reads TGCAGCGTTTCAAACACTGAAGCTTTCTTT.

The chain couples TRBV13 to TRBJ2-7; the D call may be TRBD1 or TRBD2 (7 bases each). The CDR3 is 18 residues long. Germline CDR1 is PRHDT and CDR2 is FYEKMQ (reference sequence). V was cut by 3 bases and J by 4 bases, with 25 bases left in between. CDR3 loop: CASSFRARGGGSEYEQYF. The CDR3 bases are TGTGCCAGCAGCTTTCGTGCCAGGGGAGGGGGCTCGGAATACGAGCAGTACTTC. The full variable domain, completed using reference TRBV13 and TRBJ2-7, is AAGVIQSPRHLIKEKRETATLKCYPIPRHDTVYWYQQGPGQDPQFLISFYEKMQSDKGSIPDRFSAQQFSDYHSELNMSSLELGDSALYFCASSFRARGGGSEYEQYFGPGTRLTVT.